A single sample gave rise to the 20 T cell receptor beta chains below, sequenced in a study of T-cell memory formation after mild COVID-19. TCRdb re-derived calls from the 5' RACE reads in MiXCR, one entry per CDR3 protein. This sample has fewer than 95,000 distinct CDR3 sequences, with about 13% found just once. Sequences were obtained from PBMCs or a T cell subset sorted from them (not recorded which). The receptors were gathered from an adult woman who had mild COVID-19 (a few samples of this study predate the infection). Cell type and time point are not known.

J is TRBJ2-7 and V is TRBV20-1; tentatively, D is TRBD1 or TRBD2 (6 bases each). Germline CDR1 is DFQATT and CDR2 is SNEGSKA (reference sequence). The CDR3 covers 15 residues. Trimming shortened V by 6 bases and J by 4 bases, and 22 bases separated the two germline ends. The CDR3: CSAGGEDSESYEQYF. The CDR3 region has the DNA TGCAGTGCGGGAGGAGAGGACAGCGAGTCTTACGAGCAGTACTTC.

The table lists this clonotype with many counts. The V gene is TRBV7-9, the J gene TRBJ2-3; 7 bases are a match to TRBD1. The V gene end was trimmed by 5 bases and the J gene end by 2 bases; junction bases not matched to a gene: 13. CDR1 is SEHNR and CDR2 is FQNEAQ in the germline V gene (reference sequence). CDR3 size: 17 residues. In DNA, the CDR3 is TGTGCCAGCAGCCCAAGGACCGGGACAGAGTTCACAGATACGCAGTATTTT. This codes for CASSPRTGTEFTDTQYF.

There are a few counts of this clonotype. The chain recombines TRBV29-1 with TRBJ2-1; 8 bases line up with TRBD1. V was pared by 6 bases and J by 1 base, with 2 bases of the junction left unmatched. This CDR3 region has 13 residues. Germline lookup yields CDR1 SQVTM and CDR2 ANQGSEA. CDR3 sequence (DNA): TGCAGCGTCCGACAGGGGTCCTACAATGAGCAGTTCTTC. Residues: CSVRQGSYNEQFF.

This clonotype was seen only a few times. CDR3 DNA sequence: TGTGCCAGCAGCCCCAGCGGGAGCTTCAATGAGCAGTTCTTC. Its translation is CASSPSGSFNEQFF. The chain joins TRBV9 to TRBJ2-1, with 8 nucleotides matching TRBD2. V was pared by 4 bases and J by 6 bases, with 6 bases of the junction left unmatched. The CDR3 length is 14 residues. Looked up from germline, CDR1 is SGDLS and CDR2 is YYNGEE.

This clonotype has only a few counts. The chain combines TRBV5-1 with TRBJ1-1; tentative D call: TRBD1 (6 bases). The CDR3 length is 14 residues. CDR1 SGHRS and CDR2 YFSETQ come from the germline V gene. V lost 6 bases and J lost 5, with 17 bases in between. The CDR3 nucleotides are TGCGCCAGCACCCAATGGGGGGGGCAAACTGAAGCTTTCTTT. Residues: CASTQWGGQTEAFF.

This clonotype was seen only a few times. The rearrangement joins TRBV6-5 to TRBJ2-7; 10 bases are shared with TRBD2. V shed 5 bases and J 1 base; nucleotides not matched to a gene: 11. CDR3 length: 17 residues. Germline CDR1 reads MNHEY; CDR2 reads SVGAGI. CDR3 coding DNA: TGTGCCAGCAGTCTAAGTTTAGCGGGAGGAAGGTCCTACGAGCAGTACTTC. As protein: CASSLSLAGGRSYEQYF.

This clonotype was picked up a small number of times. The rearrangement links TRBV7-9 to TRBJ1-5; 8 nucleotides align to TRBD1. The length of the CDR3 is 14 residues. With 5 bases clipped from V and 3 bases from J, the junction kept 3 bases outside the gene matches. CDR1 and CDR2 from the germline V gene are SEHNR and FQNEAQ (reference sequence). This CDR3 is CASSVGQANQPQHF. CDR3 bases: TGTGCCAGCAGCGTGGGACAGGCCAATCAGCCCCAGCATTTT.

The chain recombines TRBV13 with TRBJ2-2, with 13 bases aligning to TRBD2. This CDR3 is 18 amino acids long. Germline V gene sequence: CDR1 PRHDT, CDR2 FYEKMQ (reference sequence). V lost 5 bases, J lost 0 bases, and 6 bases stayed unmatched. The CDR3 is CASSQGLAGFANTGELFF. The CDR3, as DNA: TGTGCCAGCAGCCAGGGACTAGCGGGGTTCGCGAACACCGGGGAGCTGTTTTTT.

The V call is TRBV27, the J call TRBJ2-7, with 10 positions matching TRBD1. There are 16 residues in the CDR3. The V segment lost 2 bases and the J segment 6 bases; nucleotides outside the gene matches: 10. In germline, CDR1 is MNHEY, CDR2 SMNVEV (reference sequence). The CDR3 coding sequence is TGTGCCAGCAGTTTAGACTTTACCGGGACAGGGGTCGAGCAGTACTTC. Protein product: CASSLDFTGTGVEQYF.

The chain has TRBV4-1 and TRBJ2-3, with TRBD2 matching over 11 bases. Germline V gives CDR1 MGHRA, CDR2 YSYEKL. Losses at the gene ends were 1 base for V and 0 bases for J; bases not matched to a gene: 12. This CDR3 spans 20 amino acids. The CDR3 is CASSQGLAGRGGTSTDTQYF. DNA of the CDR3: TGCGCCAGCAGCCAAGGACTAGCGGGGAGAGGCGGCACTAGCACAGATACGCAGTATTTT.

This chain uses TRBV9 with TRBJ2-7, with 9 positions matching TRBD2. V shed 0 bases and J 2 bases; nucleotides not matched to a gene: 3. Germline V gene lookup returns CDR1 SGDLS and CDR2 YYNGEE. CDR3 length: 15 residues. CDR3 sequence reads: CASSVEASGAYEQYF. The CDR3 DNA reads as TGTGCCAGCAGCGTAGAGGCTAGCGGGGCCTACGAGCAGTACTTC.

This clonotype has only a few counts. The CDR3 here is CASSLGGPTYEQYF. The CDR3 bases are TGTGCCAGCAGCTTAGGCGGCCCTACCTACGAGCAGTACTTC. The rearrangement uses TRBV13 and TRBJ2-7; D call uncertain. Germline V gene lookup returns CDR1 PRHDT and CDR2 FYEKMQ (reference sequence). The V gene lost 0 bases and the J gene lost 2 bases, with 8 bases spanning the gap. The CDR3 is 14 amino acids.

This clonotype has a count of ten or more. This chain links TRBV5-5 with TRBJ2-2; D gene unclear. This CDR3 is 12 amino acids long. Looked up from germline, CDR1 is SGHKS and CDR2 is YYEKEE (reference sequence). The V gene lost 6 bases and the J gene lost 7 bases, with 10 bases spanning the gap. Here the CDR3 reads CASTPLDGELFF. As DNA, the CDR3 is TGTGCCAGCACCCCTCTGGACGGGGAGCTGTTTTTT.

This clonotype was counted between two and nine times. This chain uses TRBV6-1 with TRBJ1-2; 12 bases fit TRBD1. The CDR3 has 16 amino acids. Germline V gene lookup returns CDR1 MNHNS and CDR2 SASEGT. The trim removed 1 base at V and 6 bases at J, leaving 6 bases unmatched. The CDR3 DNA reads TGTGCCAGCAGTGAAGTACCGGGACAGGGGGCCAATGGCTACACCTTC. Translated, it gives CASSEVPGQGANGYTF.

This chain's CDR3 is CASSLGKQLYNEQFF. The CDR3 nucleotides are TGTGCCAGCAGTTTAGGGAAACAGCTTTACAATGAGCAGTTCTTC. The J gene is TRBJ2-1, the V gene TRBV28; D is unresolved. The CDR3 is 15 residues long. Looked up from germline, CDR1 is MDHEN and CDR2 is SYDVKM. V shed 2 bases and J shed 4 bases, with 12 bases lying between them.

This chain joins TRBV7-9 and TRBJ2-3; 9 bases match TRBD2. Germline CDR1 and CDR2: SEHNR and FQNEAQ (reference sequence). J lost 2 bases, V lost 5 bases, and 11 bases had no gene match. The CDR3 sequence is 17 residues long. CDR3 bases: TGTGCCAGCAGCCATTCCCGACTAGCGGAATCCACAGATACGCAGTATTTT. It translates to CASSHSRLAESTDTQYF.

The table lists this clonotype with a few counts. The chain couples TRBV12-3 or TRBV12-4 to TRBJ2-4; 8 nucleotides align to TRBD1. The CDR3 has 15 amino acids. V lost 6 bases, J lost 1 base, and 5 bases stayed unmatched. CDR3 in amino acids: CASSDRGTAKNIQYF. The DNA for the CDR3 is TGTGCCAGCAGCGACAGGGGAACGGCCAAAAACATTCAGTACTTC.

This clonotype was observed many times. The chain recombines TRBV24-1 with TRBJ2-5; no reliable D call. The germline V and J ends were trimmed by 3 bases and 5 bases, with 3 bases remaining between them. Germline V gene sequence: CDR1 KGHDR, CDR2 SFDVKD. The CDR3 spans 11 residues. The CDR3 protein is CATSDGETQYF. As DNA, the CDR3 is TGTGCCACCAGTGATGGGGAGACCCAGTACTTC.

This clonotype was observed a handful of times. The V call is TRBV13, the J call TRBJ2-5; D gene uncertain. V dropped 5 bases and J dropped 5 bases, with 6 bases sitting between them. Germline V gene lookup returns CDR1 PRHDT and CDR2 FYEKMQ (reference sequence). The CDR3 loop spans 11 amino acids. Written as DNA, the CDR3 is TGTGCCAGCAGCATCGGGGAGACCCAGTACTTC. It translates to CASSIGETQYF.

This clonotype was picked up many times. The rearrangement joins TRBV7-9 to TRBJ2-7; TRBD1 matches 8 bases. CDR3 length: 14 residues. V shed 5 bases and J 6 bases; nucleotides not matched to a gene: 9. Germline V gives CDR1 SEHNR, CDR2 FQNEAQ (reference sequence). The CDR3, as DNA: TGTGCCAGCAGCCCAGGACAGGGCTTCAGCGAGCAGTACTTC. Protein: CASSPGQGFSEQYF.